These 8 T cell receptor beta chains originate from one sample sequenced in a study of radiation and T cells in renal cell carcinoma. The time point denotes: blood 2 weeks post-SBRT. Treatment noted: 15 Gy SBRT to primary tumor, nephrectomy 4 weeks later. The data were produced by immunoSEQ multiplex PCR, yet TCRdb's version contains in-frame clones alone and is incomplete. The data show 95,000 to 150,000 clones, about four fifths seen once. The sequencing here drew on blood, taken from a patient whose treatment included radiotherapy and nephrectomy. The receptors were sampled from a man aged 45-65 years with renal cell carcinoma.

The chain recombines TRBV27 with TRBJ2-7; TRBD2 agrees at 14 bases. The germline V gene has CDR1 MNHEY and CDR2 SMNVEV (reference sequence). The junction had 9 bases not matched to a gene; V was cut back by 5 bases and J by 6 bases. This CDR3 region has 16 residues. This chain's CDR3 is CASSGRTSGGIREQYF. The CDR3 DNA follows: TGTGCCAGCAGTGGAAGGACTAGCGGGGGGATTCGCGAGCAGTACTTC.

CDR3 protein: CASSLELGSDTEAFF. CDR3 coding DNA: TGTGCCAGCAGCTTAGAACTGGGGTCCGACACTGAAGCTTTCTTT. The chain links TRBV7-8 to TRBJ1-1; D not resolved. This CDR3 is built from 15 residues. The V gene lost 1 base and the J gene lost 3 bases, with 12 bases spanning the gap. In germline, CDR1 is SGHVS, CDR2 FQNEAQ.

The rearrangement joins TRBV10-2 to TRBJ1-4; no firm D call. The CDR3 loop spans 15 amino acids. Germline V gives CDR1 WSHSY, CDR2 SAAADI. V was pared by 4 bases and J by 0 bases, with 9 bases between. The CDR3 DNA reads TGCGCCAGCAGTGCCCACTTGGCAACTAATGAAAAACTGTTTTTT. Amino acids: CASSAHLATNEKLFF.

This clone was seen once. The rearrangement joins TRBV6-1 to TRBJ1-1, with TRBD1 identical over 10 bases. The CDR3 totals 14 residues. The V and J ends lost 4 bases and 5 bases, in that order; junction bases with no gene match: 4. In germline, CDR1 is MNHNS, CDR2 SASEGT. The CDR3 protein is CASSATGGETEAFF. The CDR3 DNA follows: TGTGCCAGCAGTGCGACAGGGGGCGAGACTGAAGCTTTCTTT.

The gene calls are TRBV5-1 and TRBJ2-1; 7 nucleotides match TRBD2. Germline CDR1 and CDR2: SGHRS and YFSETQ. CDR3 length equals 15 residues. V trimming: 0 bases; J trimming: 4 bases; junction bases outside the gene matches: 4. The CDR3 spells CASSLGLAVYNEQFF. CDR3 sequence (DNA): TGCGCCAGCAGCTTGGGTCTAGCGGTATACAATGAGCAGTTCTTC.

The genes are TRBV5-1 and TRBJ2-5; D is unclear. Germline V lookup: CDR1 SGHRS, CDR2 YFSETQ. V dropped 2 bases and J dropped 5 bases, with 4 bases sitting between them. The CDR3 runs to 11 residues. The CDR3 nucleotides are TGCGCCAGCAGCTTTAGTGAGACCCAGTACTTC. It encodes CASSFSETQYF.

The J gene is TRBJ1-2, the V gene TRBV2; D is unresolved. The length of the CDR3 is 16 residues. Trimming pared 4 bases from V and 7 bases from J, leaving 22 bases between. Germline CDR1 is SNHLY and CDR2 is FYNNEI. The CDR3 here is CASSGLTRGGSSGYTF. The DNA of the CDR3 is TGTGCCAGCAGTGGGTTGACACGGGGAGGGTCTAGTGGCTACACCTTC.

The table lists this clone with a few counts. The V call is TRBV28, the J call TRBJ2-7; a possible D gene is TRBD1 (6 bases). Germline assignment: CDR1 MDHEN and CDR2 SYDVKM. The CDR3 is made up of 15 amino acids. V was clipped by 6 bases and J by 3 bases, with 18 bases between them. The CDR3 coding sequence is TGTGCCAGCAGGGGGTTAGGACAGAAATACTACGAGCAGTACTTC. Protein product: CASRGLGQKYYEQYF. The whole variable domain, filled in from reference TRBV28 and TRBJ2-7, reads DVKVTQSSRYLVKRTGEKVFLECVQDMDHENMFWYRQDPGLGLRLIYFSYDVKMKEKGDIPEGYSVSREKKERFSLILESASTNQTSMYLCASRGLGQKYYEQYFGPGTRLTVT.